These T cell receptor beta chains were read from a single sample in a study of T-cell reconstitution after alpha-beta-depleted transplantation in children. A single record per CDR3 protein comes from TCRdb applying MiXCR to the PCR reads. The table shows 70,000 to 95,000 distinct CDR3 sequences, with 12% occurring only once. Here the sequenced sample was PBMCs from the stem cell graft donor, taken from the stem cell graft. The origin of the receptors is a human donor who donated a stem cell graft to a child with inherited bone marrow failure. The CDR3 runs from the conserved cysteine through the conserved F or W. The D gene is left open where the match is weak. For some rows the clone size is stated as once, few or many, or as a class when expanded; others skip it.

D	V	size	J	DNA	CDR3
TRBD1	TRBV20-1	many	TRBJ1-4	TGCAGTGCCCAGGGGGCGCCTGTTAAAAAACTGTTTTTT	CSAQGAPVKKLFF
TRBD2	TRBV6-2/TRBV6-3	few	TRBJ2-1	TGTGCCAGCAGTTGGGGGGGTGAGCAGTTCTTC	CASSWGGEQFF
-	TRBV18	many	TRBJ1-1	TGTGCCAGCTCACCACGGGCAAACCAAGGGATGAACACTGAAGCTTTCTTT	CASSPRANQGMNTEAFF
TRBD2	TRBV6-2/TRBV6-3	many	TRBJ2-1	TGTGCCAGCAGGGGAGACTTAGCGGGGAGCTCCTACAATGAGCAGTTCTTC	CASRGDLAGSSYNEQFF
-	TRBV5-1	many	TRBJ2-3	TGCGCCAGCAGCGCGAACAGGGCCCAGTCCACAGATACGCAGTATTTT	CASSANRAQSTDTQYF
-	TRBV5-1	many	TRBJ1-1	TGCGCCAGCAGCTCCAGGGTGAACACTGAAGCTTTCTTT	CASSSRVNTEAFF
-	TRBV5-1	many	TRBJ2-1	TGCGCCAGCAGCTCGCAGGGAGGCTCCTACAATGAGCAGTTCTTC	CASSSQGGSYNEQFF
TRBD2	TRBV29-1	-	TRBJ2-1	TGCAGCGTCGCTCCGGGACTAGGGGACGAGCAGTTCTTC	CSVAPGLGDEQFF
TRBD2	TRBV7-9	many	TRBJ2-3	TGTGCCAGCAGCTTACCGACTAGCGGGGAGGATACGCAGTATTTT	CASSLPTSGEDTQYF
-	TRBV11-2	many	TRBJ2-7	TGTGCCAGCAGCCCGAGTGGGAAGTACGAGCAGTACTTC	CASSPSGKYEQYF
-	TRBV7-3	many	TRBJ2-3	TGTGCCAGCAGCCCCCCTTTGAGGGTGGATGGAGATACGCAGTATTTT	CASSPPLRVDGDTQYF
-	TRBV4-3	many	TRBJ2-1	TGCGCCAGCAGCCAAGAAGGGCTAGGCGGCTACAATGAGCAGTTCTTC	CASSQEGLGGYNEQFF
-	TRBV7-3	many	TRBJ1-1	TGTGCCAGCAGCCAGGACGGGAACACTGAAGCTTTCTTT	CASSQDGNTEAFF
-	TRBV12-3/TRBV12-4	many	TRBJ2-5	TGTGCCAGCAGTACGCGGGACGGAGAAGAGACCCAGTACTTC	CASSTRDGEETQYF
TRBD2	TRBV20-1	-	TRBJ2-7	TGCAGTGCTAGAGTACTCCTAGCGGGAGACTACGAGCAGTACTTC	CSARVLLAGDYEQYF
-	TRBV7-2	-	TRBJ2-1	TGTGCCAGCAGCTTAGTTTTTCAGAATGAGCAGTTCTTC	CASSLVFQNEQFF
-	TRBV28	-	TRBJ1-4	TGTGCCAGCAGTTTATTTGGGGAAGGGGATGAAAAACTGTTTTTT	CASSLFGEGDEKLFF
-	TRBV7-3	few	TRBJ1-1	TGTGCCAGCAGCTTAATGGGTACAGGGATCACTGAAGCTTTCTTT	CASSLMGTGITEAFF
-	TRBV18	many	TRBJ1-5	TGTGCCAGCTCTCAGAGCGAGGGCCGGTATCAGCCCCAGCATTTT	CASSQSEGRYQPQHF
TRBD2	TRBV28	-	TRBJ2-5	TGTGCCAGCAGTTTAGGGGCTAGCGGGATGGTCCAAGAGACCCAGTACTTC	CASSLGASGMVQETQYF
-	TRBV12-3/TRBV12-4	few	TRBJ1-5	TGTGCCAGCACCCTGGCGGGGAAGAATCAGCCCCAGCATTTT	CASTLAGKNQPQHF
TRBD1	TRBV5-1	many	TRBJ2-3	TGCGCCAGCAGCTTGACAGGGGGCTCGGGAGATACGCAGTATTTT	CASSLTGGSGDTQYF
TRBD2	TRBV19	-	TRBJ2-1	TGTGCCAGTAGTATAGATTCCGGGGGGGGCTCCTACAATGAGCAGTTCTTC	CASSIDSGGGSYNEQFF
-	TRBV7-9	-	TRBJ1-4	TGTGCCAGCAGCCCTACAGGGTCTAATGAAAAACTGTTTTTT	CASSPTGSNEKLFF
-	TRBV19	many	TRBJ1-2	TGTGCCAGCGGAGGTAATTATGGCTACACCTTC	CASGGNYGYTF
-	TRBV5-1	few	TRBJ2-3	TGCGCCAGCAGCTTAGGGGGGGTAAACACAGATACGCAGTATTTT	CASSLGGVNTDTQYF
TRBD2	TRBV9	many	TRBJ2-5	TGTGCCAGCAGCGTAGAGAGCGGGAGGGCTCCGGAGACCCAGTACTTC	CASSVESGRAPETQYF
TRBD1	TRBV29-1	many	TRBJ2-7	TGCAGCGTTGTGGCCCTGTACCGGGACAGATCCTACGAGCAGTACTTC	CSVVALYRDRSYEQYF
-	TRBV6-1	many	TRBJ1-6	TGTGCCAGTTCCCAGGGGATCTCTTCACCCCTCCACTTT	CASSQGISSPLHF
-	TRBV7-2	-	TRBJ1-4	TGTGCCAGCAGCCCAGACCCAAGGGGATACGAAAAACTGTTTTTT	CASSPDPRGYEKLFF
TRBD1	TRBV5-1	-	TRBJ2-1	TGCGCCAGCAGCATAGGACAGGGGTCAGATGAGCAGTTCTTC	CASSIGQGSDEQFF
-	TRBV23-1	-	TRBJ2-7	TGCGCCAGCAGTCCAATAGCCGGGGTGGACTCCCACTACGAGCAGTACTTC	CASSPIAGVDSHYEQYF
TRBD2	TRBV28	many	TRBJ2-3	TGTGCCAGCGGCCCGGGGGGGCTAAGCGGCACAGATACGCAGTATTTT	CASGPGGLSGTDTQYF
TRBD1	TRBV29-1	many	TRBJ1-1	TGCAGCGGGGGACAGGTGGACACTGAAGCTTTCTTT	CSGGQVDTEAFF
-	TRBV6-5	-	TRBJ2-1	TGTGCCAGCAGTTCGGGACCGAGCTCCTACAATGAGCAGTTCTTC	CASSSGPSSYNEQFF
-	TRBV7-9	few	TRBJ1-2	TGTGCCAGCAGCTTAGGGGTTAGCTACACCTTC	CASSLGVSYTF
TRBD1	TRBV7-2	-	TRBJ1-2	TGTGCCAGCAGCCCCAGGGGGGTCCCCAGGGACCTCTATGGCTACACCTTC	CASSPRGVPRDLYGYTF
-	TRBV7-2	many	TRBJ2-1	TGTGCCAGCAGCTTAGTTATGTGGGGCAATGAGCAGTTCTTC	CASSLVMWGNEQFF
TRBD1	TRBV10-3	-	TRBJ2-7	TGTGCCATCAGTGAGGGGGCAGGCCCAGGGGGCGAGCAGTACTTC	CAISEGAGPGGEQYF
-	TRBV6-6	many	TRBJ2-1	TGTGCCAGCAGAGAGACAGCCTACAATGAGCAGTTCTTC	CASRETAYNEQFF
-	TRBV29-1	many	TRBJ1-4	TGCAGCGTTGCCAGGGGAGGGAATGAAAAACTGTTTTTT	CSVARGGNEKLFF
TRBD1	TRBV18	-	TRBJ2-2	TGTGCCAGCTCACCACGGGGACAGGATCTCGGGGAGCTGTTTTTT	CASSPRGQDLGELFF
-	TRBV27	many	TRBJ2-6	TGTGCCAGCAGTTTCCGGGGGTCTGGGGCCAACGTCCTGACTTTC	CASSFRGSGANVLTF
-	TRBV11-2	many	TRBJ2-5	TGTGCCAGCAGCTTAGGAGGCCCTAGGGAGACCCAGTACTTC	CASSLGGPRETQYF
TRBD2	TRBV20-1	many	TRBJ2-3	TGCAGTGCTAGTCTTTTTTGGGGGGGGAGCACAGATACGCAGTATTTT	CSASLFWGGSTDTQYF
TRBD1	TRBV3-1	many	TRBJ1-6	TGTGCCAGCAGCCGACAGGGAGGAGATTCACCCCTCCACTTT	CASSRQGGDSPLHF
-	TRBV7-3	few	TRBJ1-1	TGTGCCAGCAGCTTAACCTCCCCTGGGAACACTGAAGCTTTCTTT	CASSLTSPGNTEAFF
TRBD1	TRBV12-5	-	TRBJ2-1	TGTGCTAGTGGTTTGGTAATTCAGGGGGTCAGGGGCGCCACTGAGCAGTTCTTC	CASGLVIQGVRGATEQFF